The entry that follows covers one T cell receptor beta chain sequence. Its antigen is undetermined. The data originate from a study of identifying expanded T cells in peripheral blood. V was trimmed by 4 bases and J by 0 bases, leaving 12 bases between them. Germline loops: CDR1 KGHSH, CDR2 LQKENI. The CDR3 loop spans 16 amino acids. Profiling relied on immunoSEQ multiplex PCR, and the TCRdb table lists in-frame clones only, not all of them. The data hold tens of thousands of clones, with approximately 88% observed a single time. Study findings and constraints: Roughly 1.1 clones differed between technical replicates, versus around 16 and 19 over time.

Specimen: blood. The clonotype originates from a person aged 18-70 years in good health. The rearrangement uses TRBV18 and TRBJ2-2, with unresolved D. The CDR3 DNA is TGTGCCAGCTCACTAAGCGCGCCGTCGAACACCGGGGAGCTGTTTTTT. Protein: CASSLSAPSNTGELFF.